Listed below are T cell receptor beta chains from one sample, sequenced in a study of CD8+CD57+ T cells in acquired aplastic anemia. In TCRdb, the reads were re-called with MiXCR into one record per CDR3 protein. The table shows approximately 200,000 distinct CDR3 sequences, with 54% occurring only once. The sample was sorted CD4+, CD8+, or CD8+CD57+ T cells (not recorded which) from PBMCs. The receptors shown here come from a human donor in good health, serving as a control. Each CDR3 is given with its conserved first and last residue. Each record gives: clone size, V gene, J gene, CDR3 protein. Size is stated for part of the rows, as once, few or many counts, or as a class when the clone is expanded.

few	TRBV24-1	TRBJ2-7	CATSAPGTGVSYEQYF
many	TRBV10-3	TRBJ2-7	CAISGGLAGLSYEQYF
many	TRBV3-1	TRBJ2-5	CASSQDQETQYF
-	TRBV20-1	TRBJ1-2	CSAPTAARSCTF
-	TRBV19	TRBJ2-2	CASSFMGQGLGGELFF
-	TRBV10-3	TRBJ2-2	CAISAEANTGELFF
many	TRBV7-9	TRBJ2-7	CASSPNLGYEQYF
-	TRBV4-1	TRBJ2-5	CASSRDGETQYF
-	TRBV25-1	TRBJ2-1	CASSGRLAGGVYDEQLF
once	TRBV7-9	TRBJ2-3	CASSFKLGAVDTQYF
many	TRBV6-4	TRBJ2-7	CASSETSGATYEQYF
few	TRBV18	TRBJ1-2	CASSPDSGYGYTF
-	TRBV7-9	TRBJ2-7	CASSQTGGWNEQYF
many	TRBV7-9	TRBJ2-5	CASSPRRDRAETQYF
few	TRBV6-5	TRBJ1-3	CASSSTRISGNTIYF
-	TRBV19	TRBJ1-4	CASSRAGQGEVKLFF
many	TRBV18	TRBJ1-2	CASSPSRDYGYTF
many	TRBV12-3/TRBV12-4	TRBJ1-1	CASSLQGGTEAFF
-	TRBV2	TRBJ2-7	CATLSGTGSMSYEQYF
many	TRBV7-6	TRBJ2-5	CASSLGGLQETQYF
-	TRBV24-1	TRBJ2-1	CATSDPYKGLSYNEQFF
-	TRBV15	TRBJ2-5	CASSTGGKETQYF
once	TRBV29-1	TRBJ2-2	CSVVGGRVSGELFF
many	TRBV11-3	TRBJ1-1	CASSTRQGQGEAFF
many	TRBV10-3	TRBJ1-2	CAITWQEDYGYTF
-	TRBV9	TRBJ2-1	CASSVGAGGYNEQFF
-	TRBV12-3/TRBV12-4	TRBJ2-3	CASSLWASGDEITDTQYF
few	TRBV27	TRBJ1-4	CASSLFPLGRLGTNEKLFF
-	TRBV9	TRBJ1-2	CASSVAWSANYGYTF
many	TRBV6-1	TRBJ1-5	CASNSHRNQPQHF
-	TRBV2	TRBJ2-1	CASSVDTGTGLEGEQFF
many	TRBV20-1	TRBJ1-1	CSAQGWVSWNTEAFF
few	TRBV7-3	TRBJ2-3	CASSQVPRGGLASTDTQYF
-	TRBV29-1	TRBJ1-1	CSSGTGLGGTEAFF
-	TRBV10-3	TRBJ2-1	CAISDPGQGAYEQFF
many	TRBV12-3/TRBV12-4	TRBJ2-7	CASSLLAGALHYEQYF
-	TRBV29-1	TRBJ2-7	CSVGQGAREQYF
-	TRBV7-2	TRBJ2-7	CASRKGSAGEAYEQYF
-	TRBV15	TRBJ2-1	CATSGEGGGVNEQFF
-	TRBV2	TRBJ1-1	CASNQGWSEAFF
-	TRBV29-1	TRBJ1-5	CSVGGQGAGQPQHF
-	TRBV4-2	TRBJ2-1	CASSQEGGASYNEQFF
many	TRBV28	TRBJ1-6	CASSRRTGASSPLHF
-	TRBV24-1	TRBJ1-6	CATSDLGGPGATNNSPLHF
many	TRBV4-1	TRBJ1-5	CASSQVAVTPNQPQHF
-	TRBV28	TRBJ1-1	CASSGRGRTEAFF